This T cell receptor beta chain was identified in a study of beta chain features in type 1 diabetes. Regarding the study as a whole: Significant though moderate, a shortening of TCRB CDR3s appeared in all four CD4+ subsets of Type 1 diabetes patients.

The isolated RNA, all of it, was reverse transcribed, so expressed TCRB transcripts were what got sequenced. Generated by immunoSEQ multiplex PCR, the TCRdb table keeps only in-frame clones and is missing some. The table lists around 650,000 clones, about an eighth of them singletons, with over 0.1% in the top ten. Concerning this clone itself: Its specificity is unknown.

CDR1 is KGHSH and CDR2 is LQKENI in the germline V gene. The CDR3 totals 13 residues. The V end lost 1 base, the J end lost 6 bases, and 9 bases lay between the germline ends. This receptor was identified in a young man with type 1 diabetes. V usage is TRBV18 and J usage is TRBJ1-2; unclear D gene. Sequenced input: naive CD4+ T cells from blood. CDR3 bases: TGTGCCAGCTCACCACAGGAGCTAGATGGCTACACCTTC. This gives the protein CASSPQELDGYTF.